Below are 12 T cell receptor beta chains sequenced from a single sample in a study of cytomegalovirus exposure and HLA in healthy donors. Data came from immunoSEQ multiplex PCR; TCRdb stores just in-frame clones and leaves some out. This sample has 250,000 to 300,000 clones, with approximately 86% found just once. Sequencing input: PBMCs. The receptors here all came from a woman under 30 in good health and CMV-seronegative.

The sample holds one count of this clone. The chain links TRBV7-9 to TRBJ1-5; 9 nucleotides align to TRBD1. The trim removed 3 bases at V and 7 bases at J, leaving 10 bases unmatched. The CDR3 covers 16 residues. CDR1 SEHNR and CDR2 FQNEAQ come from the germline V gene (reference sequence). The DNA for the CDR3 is TGTGCCAGCAGCTTTTCGGGACAGGGAGGTGGCCAGCCCCAGCATTTT. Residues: CASSFSGQGGGQPQHF.

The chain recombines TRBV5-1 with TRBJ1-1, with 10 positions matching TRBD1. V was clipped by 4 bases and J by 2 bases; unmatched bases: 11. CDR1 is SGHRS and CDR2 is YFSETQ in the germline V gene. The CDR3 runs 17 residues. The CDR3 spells CASSPPKTGGANTEAFF. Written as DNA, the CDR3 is TGCGCCAGCAGCCCCCCCAAGACAGGGGGCGCAAACACTGAAGCTTTCTTT. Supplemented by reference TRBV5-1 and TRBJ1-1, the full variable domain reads KAGVTQTPRYLIKTRGQQVTLSCSPISGHRSVSWYQQTPGQGLQFLFEYFSETQRNKGNFPGRFSGRQFSNSRSEMNVSTLELGDSALYLCASSPPKTGGANTEAFFGQGTRLTVV.

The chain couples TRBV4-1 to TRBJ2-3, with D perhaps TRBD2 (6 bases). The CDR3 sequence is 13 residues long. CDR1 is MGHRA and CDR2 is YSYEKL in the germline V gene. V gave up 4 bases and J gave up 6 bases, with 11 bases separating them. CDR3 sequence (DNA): TGCGCCAGCAGCCCCCCGGGACTCGATACGCAGTATTTT. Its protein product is CASSPPGLDTQYF.

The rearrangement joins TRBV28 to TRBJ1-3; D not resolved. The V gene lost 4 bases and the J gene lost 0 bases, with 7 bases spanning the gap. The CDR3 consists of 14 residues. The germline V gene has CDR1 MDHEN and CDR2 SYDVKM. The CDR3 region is CASSSIGSGNTIYF. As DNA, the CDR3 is TGTGCCAGCAGTTCGATCGGCTCTGGAAACACCATATATTTT. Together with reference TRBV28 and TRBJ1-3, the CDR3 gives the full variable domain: DVKVTQSSRYLVKRTGEKVFLECVQDMDHENMFWYRQDPGLGLRLIYFSYDVKMKEKGDIPEGYSVSREKKERFSLILESASTNQTSMYLCASSSIGSGNTIYFGEGSWLTVV.

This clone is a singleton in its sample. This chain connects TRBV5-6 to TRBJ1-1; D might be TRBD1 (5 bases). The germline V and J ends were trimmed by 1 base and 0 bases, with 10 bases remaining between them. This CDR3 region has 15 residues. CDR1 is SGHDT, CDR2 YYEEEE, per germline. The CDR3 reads CASSLNAGMNTEAFF. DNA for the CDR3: TGTGCCAGCAGCTTGAATGCAGGGATGAACACTGAAGCTTTCTTT. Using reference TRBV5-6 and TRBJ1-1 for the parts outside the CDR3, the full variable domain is DAGVTQSPTHLIKTRGQQVTLRCSPKSGHDTVSWYQQALGQGPQFIFQYYEEEERQRGNFPDRFSGHQFPNYSSELNVNALLLGDSALYLCASSLNAGMNTEAFFGQGTRLTVV.

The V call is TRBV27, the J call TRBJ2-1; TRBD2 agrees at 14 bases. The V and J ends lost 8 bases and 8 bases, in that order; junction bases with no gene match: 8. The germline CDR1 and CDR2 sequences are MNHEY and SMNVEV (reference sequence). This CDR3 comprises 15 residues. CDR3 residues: CASGLGLAGVHEQFF. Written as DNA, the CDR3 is TGTGCCAGCGGCCTGGGACTAGCGGGAGTCCATGAGCAGTTCTTC.

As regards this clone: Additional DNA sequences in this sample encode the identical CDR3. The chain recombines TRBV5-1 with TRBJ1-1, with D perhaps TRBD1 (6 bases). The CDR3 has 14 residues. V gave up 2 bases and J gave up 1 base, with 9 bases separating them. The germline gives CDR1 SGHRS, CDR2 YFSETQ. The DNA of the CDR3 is TGCGCCAGCAGCTTAGGGGGTGGGAACACTGAAGCTTTCTTT. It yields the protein CASSLGGGNTEAFF.

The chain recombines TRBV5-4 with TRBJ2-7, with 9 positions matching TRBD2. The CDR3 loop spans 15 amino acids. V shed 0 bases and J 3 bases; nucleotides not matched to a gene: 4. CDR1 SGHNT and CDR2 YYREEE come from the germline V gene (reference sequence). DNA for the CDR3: TGTGCCAGCAGCTTGGCTAGCGGGGAGAGCTACGAGCAGTACTTC. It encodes CASSLASGESYEQYF.

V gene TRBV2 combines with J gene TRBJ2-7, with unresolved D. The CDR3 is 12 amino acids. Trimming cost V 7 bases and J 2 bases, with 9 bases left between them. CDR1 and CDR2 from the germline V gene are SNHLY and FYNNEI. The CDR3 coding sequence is TGTGCCAGCAACACGTTACCCTACGAGCAGTACTTC. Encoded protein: CASNTLPYEQYF.

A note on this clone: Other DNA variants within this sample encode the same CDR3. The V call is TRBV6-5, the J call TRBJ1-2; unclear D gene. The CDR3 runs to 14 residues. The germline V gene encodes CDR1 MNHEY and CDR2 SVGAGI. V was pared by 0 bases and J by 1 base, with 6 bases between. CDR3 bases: TGTGCCAGCAGTTACTCCCGGGATAACTATGGCTACACCTTC. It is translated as CASSYSRDNYGYTF.

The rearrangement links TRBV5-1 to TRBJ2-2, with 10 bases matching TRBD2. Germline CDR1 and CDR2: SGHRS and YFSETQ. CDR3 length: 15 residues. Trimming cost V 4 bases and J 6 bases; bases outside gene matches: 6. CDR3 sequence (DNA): TGCGCCAGCAGCGAGGGGACTAGCGTTTCCGGGGAGCTGTTTTTT. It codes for CASSEGTSVSGELFF.

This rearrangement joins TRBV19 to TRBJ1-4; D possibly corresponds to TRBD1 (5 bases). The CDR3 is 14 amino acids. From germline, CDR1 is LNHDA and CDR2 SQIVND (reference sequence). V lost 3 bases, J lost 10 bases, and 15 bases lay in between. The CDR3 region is CASSMDAGGAKLFF. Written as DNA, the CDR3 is TGTGCCAGTAGTATGGACGCAGGAGGGGCAAAACTGTTTTTT.